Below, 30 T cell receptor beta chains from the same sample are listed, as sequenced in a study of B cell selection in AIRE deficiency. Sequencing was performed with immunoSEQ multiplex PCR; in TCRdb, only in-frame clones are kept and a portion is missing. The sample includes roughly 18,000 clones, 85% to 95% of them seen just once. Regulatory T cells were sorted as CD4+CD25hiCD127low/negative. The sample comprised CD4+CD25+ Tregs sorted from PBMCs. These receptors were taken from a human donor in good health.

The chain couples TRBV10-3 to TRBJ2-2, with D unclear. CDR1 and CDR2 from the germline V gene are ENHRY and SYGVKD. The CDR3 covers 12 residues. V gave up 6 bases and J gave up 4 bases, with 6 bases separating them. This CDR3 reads CAIRPTTGELFF. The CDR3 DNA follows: TGTGCCATCAGACCAACCACCGGGGAGCTGTTTTTT.

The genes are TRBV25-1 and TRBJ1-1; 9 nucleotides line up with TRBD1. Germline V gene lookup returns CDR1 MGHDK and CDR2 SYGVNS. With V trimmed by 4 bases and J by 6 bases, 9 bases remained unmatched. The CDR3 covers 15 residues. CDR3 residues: CASSARQGGRAEAFF. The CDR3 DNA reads TGTGCCAGCAGTGCGAGACAGGGGGGGCGGGCTGAAGCTTTCTTT.

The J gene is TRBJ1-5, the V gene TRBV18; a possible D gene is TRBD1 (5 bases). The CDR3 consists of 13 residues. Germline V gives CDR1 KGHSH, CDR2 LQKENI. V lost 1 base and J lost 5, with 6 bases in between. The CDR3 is CASSPRGDQPQHF. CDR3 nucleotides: TGTGCCAGCTCACCACGAGGGGATCAGCCCCAGCATTTT.

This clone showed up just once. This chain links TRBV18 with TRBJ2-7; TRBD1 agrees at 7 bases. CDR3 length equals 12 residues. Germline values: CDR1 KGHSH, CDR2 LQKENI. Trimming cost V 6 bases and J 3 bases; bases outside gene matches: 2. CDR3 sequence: CASSDRVYEQYF. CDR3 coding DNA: TGTGCCAGCTCTGACAGGGTCTACGAGCAGTACTTC.

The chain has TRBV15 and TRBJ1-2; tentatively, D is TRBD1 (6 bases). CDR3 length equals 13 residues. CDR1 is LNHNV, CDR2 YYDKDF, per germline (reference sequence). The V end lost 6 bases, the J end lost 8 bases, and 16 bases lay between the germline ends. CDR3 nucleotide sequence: TGTGCCACCAGTAGCCCCAACAGGGCAGGCTACACCTTC. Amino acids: CATSSPNRAGYTF.

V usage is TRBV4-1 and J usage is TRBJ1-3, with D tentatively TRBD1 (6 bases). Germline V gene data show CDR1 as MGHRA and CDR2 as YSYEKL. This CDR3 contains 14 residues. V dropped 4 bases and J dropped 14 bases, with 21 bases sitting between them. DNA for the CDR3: TGCGCCAGCAGCCGAGCCGGGACACGGGAAGGGCTATATTTT. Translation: CASSRAGTREGLYF.

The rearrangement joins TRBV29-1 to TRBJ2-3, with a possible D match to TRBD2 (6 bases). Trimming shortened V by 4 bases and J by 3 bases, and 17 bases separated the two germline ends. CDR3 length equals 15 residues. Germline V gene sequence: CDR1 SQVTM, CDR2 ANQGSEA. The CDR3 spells CSVVGGEFGTDTQYF. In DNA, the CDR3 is TGCAGCGTTGTGGGCGGGGAATTTGGAACAGATACGCAGTATTTT.

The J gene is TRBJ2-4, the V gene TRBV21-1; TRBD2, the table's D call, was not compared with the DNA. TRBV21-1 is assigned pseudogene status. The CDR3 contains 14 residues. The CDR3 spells CASSILARGPGGYF. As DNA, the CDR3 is TGTGCCAGCAGCATACTAGCACGGGGGCCGGGGGGGTACTTC.

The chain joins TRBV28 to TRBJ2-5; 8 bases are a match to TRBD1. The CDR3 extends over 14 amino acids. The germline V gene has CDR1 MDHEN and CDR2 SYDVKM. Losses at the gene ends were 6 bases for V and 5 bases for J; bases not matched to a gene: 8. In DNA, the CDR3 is TGTGCCAGCAGCCCCACAGGGGGGAGGGAGACCCAGTACTTC. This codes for CASSPTGGRETQYF.

The CDR3 bases are TGCGCCAGCAGCTCCACCCTAGTGGATGAGCAGTTCTTC. Translation gives CASSSTLVDEQFF. The chain employs TRBV5-1 and TRBJ2-1; D uncertain. This CDR3 is built from 13 residues. The V gene lost 3 bases and the J gene lost 8 bases, with 12 bases spanning the gap. Per the germline V gene, CDR1 is SGHRS and CDR2 is YFSETQ. The full variable domain, completed using reference TRBV5-1 and TRBJ2-1, is KAGVTQTPRYLIKTRGQQVTLSCSPISGHRSVSWYQQTPGQGLQFLFEYFSETQRNKGNFPGRFSGRQFSNSRSEMNVSTLELGDSALYLCASSSTLVDEQFFGPGTRLTVL.

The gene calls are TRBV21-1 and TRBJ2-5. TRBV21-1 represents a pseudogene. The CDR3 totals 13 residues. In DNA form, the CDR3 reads TGTGCCAGCCGTCGGGACGCCCAAGAGACCCAGTACTTC. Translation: CASRRDAQETQYF.

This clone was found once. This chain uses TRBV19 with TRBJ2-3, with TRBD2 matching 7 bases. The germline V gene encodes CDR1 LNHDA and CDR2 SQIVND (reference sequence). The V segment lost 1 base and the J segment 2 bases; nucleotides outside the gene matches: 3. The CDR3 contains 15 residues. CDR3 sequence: CASSIGGGITDTQYF. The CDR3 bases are TGTGCCAGTAGTATAGGCGGGGGAATCACAGATACGCAGTATTTT.

Here the CDR3 DNA reads TGTGCCAGCAGTACAGGGGGCTCGAGTTCCAGCGGCTACACCTTC. This codes for CASSTGGSSSSGYTF. This sequence joins TRBV6-1 and TRBJ1-2; 9 nucleotides agree with TRBD1. There are 15 residues in the CDR3. Germline V gives CDR1 MNHNS, CDR2 SASEGT. V lost 5 bases to trimming and J lost 8 bases; unmatched junction nucleotides: 12.

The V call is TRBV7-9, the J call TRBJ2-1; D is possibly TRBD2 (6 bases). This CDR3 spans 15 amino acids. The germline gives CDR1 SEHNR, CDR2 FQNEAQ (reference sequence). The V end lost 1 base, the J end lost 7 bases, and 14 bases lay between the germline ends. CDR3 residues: CASSLGDGGRNEQFF. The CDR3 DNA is TGTGCCAGCAGCTTAGGGGACGGGGGTCGGAATGAGCAGTTCTTC.

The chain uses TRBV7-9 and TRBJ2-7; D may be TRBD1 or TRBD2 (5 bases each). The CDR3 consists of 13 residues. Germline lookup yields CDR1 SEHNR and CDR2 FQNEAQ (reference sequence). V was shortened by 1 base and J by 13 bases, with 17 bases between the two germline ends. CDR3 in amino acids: CASSLDWAGSYYF. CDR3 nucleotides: TGTGCCAGCAGCTTAGACTGGGCAGGGAGCTACTACTTC. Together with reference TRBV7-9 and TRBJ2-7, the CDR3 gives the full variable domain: DTGVSQNPRHKITKRGQNVTFRCDPISEHNRLYWYRQTLGQGPEFLTYFQNEAQLEKSRLLSDRFSAERPKGSFSTLEIQRTEQGDSAMYLCASSLDWAGSYYFGPGTRLTVT.

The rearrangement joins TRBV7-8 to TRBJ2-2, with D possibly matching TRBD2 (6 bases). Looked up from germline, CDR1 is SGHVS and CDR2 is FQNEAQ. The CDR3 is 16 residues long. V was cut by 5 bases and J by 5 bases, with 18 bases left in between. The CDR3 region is CASSPDRREHTGELFF. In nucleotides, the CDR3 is TGTGCCAGCAGCCCAGACCGCCGGGAGCATACCGGGGAGCTGTTTTTT.

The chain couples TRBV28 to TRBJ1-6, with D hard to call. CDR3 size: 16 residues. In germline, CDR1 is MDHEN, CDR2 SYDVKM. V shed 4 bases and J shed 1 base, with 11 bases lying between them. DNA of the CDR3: TGTGCCAGCAGTTATCCGGGGAGATCCTATAATTCACCCCTCCACTTT. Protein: CASSYPGRSYNSPLHF. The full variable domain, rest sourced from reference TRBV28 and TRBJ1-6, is DVKVTQSSRYLVKRTGEKVFLECVQDMDHENMFWYRQDPGLGLRLIYFSYDVKMKEKGDIPEGYSVSREKKERFSLILESASTNQTSMYLCASSYPGRSYNSPLHFGNGTRLTVT.

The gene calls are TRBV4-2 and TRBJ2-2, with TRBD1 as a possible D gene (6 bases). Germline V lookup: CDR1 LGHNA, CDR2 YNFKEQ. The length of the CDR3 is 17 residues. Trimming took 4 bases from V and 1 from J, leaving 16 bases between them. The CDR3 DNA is TGTGCCAGCAGCCGAATTGGACAGACGATGAACACCGGGGAGCTGTTTTTT. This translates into CASSRIGQTMNTGELFF.

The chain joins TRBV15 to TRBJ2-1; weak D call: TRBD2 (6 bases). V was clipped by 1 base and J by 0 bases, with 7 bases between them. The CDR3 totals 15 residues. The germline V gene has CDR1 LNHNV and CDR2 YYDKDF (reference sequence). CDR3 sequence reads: CATSRAGSSYNEQFF. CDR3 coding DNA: TGTGCCACCAGCAGAGCCGGGAGCTCCTACAATGAGCAGTTCTTC.

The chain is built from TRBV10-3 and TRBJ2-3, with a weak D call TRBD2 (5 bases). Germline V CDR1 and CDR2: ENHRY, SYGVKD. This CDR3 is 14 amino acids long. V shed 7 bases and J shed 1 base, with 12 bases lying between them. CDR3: CAIKTSGGTDTQYF. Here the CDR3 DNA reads TGTGCCATCAAAACCAGCGGCGGCACAGATACGCAGTATTTT.

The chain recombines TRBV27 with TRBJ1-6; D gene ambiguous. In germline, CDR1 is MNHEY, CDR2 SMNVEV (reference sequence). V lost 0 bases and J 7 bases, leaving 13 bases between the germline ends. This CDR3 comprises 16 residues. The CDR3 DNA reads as TGTGCCAGCAGTTTATCCGGGCGACGGTCGAATTCACCCCTCCACTTT. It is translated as CASSLSGRRSNSPLHF.

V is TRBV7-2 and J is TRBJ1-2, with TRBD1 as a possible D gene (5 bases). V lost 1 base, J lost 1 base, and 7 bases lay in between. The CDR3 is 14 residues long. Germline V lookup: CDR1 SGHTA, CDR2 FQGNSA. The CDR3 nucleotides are TGTGCCAGCAGCTTAGAGGGGTTTAACTATGGCTACACCTTC. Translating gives CASSLEGFNYGYTF.

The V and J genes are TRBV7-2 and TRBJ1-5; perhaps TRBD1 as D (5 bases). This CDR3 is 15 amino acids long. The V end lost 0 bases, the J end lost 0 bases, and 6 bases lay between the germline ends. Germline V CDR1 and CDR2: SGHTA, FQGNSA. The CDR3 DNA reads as TGTGCCAGCAGCTTAGCGGGACCTAGCAATCAGCCCCAGCATTTT. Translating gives CASSLAGPSNQPQHF.

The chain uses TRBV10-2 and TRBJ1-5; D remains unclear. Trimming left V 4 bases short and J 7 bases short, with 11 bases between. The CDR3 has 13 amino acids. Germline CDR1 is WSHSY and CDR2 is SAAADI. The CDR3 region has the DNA TGCGCCAGCAGTGGATGGGAAAGGCAGCCCCAGCATTTT. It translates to CASSGWERQPQHF.

The CDR3 sequence: CASSYGREWNEQYF. CDR3 nucleotide sequence: TGTGCCAGCAGTTACGGTCGGGAGTGGAACGAGCAGTACTTC. The rearrangement joins TRBV6-6 to TRBJ2-7, with TRBD2 as a possible D gene (6 bases). The CDR3 length is 14 residues. The V end was cut by 2 bases, the J end by 5 bases, with 13 bases between. Germline values: CDR1 MNHNY, CDR2 SVGAGI (reference sequence).

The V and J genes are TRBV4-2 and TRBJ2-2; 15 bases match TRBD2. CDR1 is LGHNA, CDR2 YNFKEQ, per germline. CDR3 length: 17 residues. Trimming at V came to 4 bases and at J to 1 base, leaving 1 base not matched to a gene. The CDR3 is CASSPGLAGGNTGELFF. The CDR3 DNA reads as TGTGCCAGCAGCCCGGGACTAGCGGGAGGGAACACCGGGGAGCTGTTTTTT.

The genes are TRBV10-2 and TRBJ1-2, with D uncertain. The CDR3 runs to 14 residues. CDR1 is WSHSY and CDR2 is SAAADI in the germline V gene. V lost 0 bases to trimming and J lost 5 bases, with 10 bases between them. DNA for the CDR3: TGCGCCAGCAGTGAGTCCCAGGCGGGGTATGGCTACACCTTC. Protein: CASSESQAGYGYTF.

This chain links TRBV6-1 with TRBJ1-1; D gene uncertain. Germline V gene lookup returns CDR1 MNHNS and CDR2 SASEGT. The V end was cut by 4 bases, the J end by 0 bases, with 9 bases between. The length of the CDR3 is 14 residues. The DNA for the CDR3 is TGTGCCAGCAGTGCCCGGGCTATGAACACTGAAGCTTTCTTT. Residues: CASSARAMNTEAFF.

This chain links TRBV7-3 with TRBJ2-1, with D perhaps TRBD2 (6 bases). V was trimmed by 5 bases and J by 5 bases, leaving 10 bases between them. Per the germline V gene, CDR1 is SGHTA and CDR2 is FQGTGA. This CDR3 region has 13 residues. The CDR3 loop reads CASSIGLNNEQFF. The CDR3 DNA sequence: TGTGCCAGCAGCATCGGACTAAACAATGAGCAGTTCTTC.

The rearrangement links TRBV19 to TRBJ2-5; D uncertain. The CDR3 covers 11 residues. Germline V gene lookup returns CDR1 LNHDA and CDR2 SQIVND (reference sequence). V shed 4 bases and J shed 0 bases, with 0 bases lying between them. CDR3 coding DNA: TGTGCCAGTAGTAACCAAGAGACCCAGTACTTC. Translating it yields CASSNQETQYF.